This passage covers 21 T cell receptor beta chains from one sample sequenced in a study of long-term antiretroviral therapy in people with HIV. Running of the v3.0 immunoSEQ assay took place at survey level. TCRdb's copy holds only in-frame clones and misses some; the assay was immunoSEQ multiplex PCR. The sample shows 20,000 to 25,000 clones, 82% of them seen only once. The sequenced sample was unsorted PBMCs, obtained 2.3 to 2.5 years after starting antiretroviral therapy. Receptor source: a man aged 40-55 years with HIV.

The chain is built from TRBV10-3 and TRBJ1-1; D not certain. The CDR3 consists of 15 residues. Trimming removed 0 bases at V and 1 base at J, with 9 bases between. CDR1 ENHRY and CDR2 SYGVKD come from the germline V gene. CDR3 sequence reads: CAISESMGWNTEAFF. The DNA of the CDR3 is TGTGCCATCAGTGAGTCGATGGGGTGGAACACTGAAGCTTTCTTT.

The chain combines TRBV5-1 with TRBJ1-2; 10 bases map to TRBD1. The CDR3 is 17 amino acids. J gave up 8 bases and V 2 bases, and 15 bases lay outside the gene matches. Germline lookup yields CDR1 SGHRS and CDR2 YFSETQ. Written as DNA, the CDR3 is TGCGCCAGCAGCTTAATCATGTGGGACAGGGGATTATTGGGCTACACCTTC. Its translation is CASSLIMWDRGLLGYTF.

The V call is TRBV7-9, the J call TRBJ2-1; 12 bases map to TRBD2. CDR1 and CDR2 from the germline V gene are SEHNR and FQNEAQ (reference sequence). V gave up 4 bases and J gave up 2 bases; unmatched junction bases: 3. The CDR3 spans 16 residues. The CDR3 is CASSSTSGRAYNEQFF. The CDR3 bases are TGTGCCAGCAGCTCGACTAGCGGGAGAGCCTACAATGAGCAGTTCTTC. Looking up the rest from reference TRBV7-9 and TRBJ2-1 gives the full variable domain: DTGVSQNPRHKITKRGQNVTFRCDPISEHNRLYWYRQTLGQGPEFLTYFQNEAQLEKSRLLSDRFSAERPKGSFSTLEIQRTEQGDSAMYLCASSSTSGRAYNEQFFGPGTRLTVL.

The V gene is TRBV7-8, the J gene TRBJ2-1; either TRBD1 or TRBD2 may supply D (5 bases each). CDR3 length: 19 residues. Trimming took 0 bases from V and 8 from J, leaving 26 bases between them. Per the germline V gene, CDR1 is SGHVS and CDR2 is FQNEAQ. CDR3 in amino acids: CASSLARGAGFPGSDEQFF. In DNA form, the CDR3 reads TGTGCCAGCAGCTTAGCGCGAGGGGCAGGTTTCCCAGGATCTGATGAGCAGTTCTTC.

In nucleotides, the CDR3 is TGTGCCAGCAGTCGTGCGGACTATGGCTACACCTTC. Translation gives CASSRADYGYTF. The chain is built from TRBV6-5 and TRBJ1-2; D not resolved. The CDR3 consists of 12 residues. The V gene lost 5 bases and the J gene lost 3 bases, with 7 bases spanning the gap. Germline assignment: CDR1 MNHEY and CDR2 SVGAGI.

This clone was seen once. The genes are TRBV5-1 and TRBJ2-1; D might be TRBD1 (6 bases). Trimming removed 5 bases from V and 2 bases from J, with 14 bases in between. Germline CDR1 is SGHRS and CDR2 is YFSETQ. The CDR3 sequence is 15 residues long. CDR3 sequence (DNA): TGCGCCAGCAGTTCAGGGGTGGGGGCCTACAATGAGCAGTTCTTC. It specifies CASSSGVGAYNEQFF.

This clone is labeled medium-sized (0.01 to 0.1%). V is TRBV7-2 and J is TRBJ1-1, with 10 bases fitting TRBD1. CDR1 is SGHTA and CDR2 is FQGNSA in the germline V gene. The ends lost 1 base at V and 3 bases at J; junction bases unmatched: 2. The CDR3 totals 15 residues. CDR3 loop: CASSLDGTGDTEAFF. CDR3 DNA sequence: TGTGCCAGCAGCTTAGATGGGACAGGGGACACTGAAGCTTTCTTT.

Remarks on this clone: Mismatch with germline at one junction end may stem from a read error. This chain uses TRBV6-1 with TRBJ2-2; D ambiguous. CDR3 length: 14 amino acids. Germline values: CDR1 MNHNS, CDR2 SASEGT. The CDR3 region is CASREELAYGELFF. The DNA for the CDR3 is TGTGCCAGCAGGGAAGAATTGGCGTACGGGGAGCTGTTTTTT.

The chain recombines TRBV18 with TRBJ2-2; 8 bases agree with TRBD1. Germline V gives CDR1 KGHSH, CDR2 LQKENI. This CDR3 has 13 residues. V lost 4 bases, J lost 6 bases, and 1 base stayed unmatched. The CDR3 DNA reads as TGTGCCAGCTCACGGACAGGGTCCGGGGAGCTGTTTTTT. It specifies CASSRTGSGELFF.

J is TRBJ1-4 and V is TRBV6-6; D is possibly TRBD1 (5 bases). From germline, CDR1 is MNHNY and CDR2 SVGAGI (reference sequence). With 5 bases removed from V and 5 bases from J, the gap between germline ends came to 9 bases. This CDR3 contains 13 residues. The CDR3, as DNA: TGTGCCAGCAGTACTGGGGGGAATGAAAAACTGTTTTTT. Encoded protein: CASSTGGNEKLFF.

The chain links TRBV5-1 to TRBJ2-5; a possible D gene is TRBD2 (5 bases). The CDR3 sequence is 14 residues long. Trimming took 7 bases from V and 5 from J, leaving 18 bases between them. Germline assignment: CDR1 SGHRS and CDR2 YFSETQ. The CDR3 region is CASRRMAGLETQYF. The DNA of the CDR3 is TGCGCCAGCCGAAGAATGGCGGGTTTGGAGACCCAGTACTTC. The whole variable domain, remainder taken from reference TRBV5-1 and TRBJ2-5, is KAGVTQTPRYLIKTRGQQVTLSCSPISGHRSVSWYQQTPGQGLQFLFEYFSETQRNKGNFPGRFSGRQFSNSRSEMNVSTLELGDSALYLCASRRMAGLETQYFGPGTRLLVL.

This clone was detected a few times. The chain carries TRBV7-6 and TRBJ2-1; TRBD2 agrees at 7 bases. V dropped 1 base and J dropped 6; count of bases not matched to a gene: 3. The CDR3 consists of 14 residues. Looked up from germline, CDR1 is SGHVS and CDR2 is FNYEAQ. The CDR3: CASSLVGTTNEQFF. The DNA of the CDR3 is TGTGCCAGCAGCTTAGTGGGGACTACCAATGAGCAGTTCTTC. The variable domain in full, completed from reference TRBV7-6 and TRBJ2-1, reads GAGVSQSPRYKVTKRGQDVALRCDPISGHVSLYWYRQALGQGPEFLTYFNYEAQQDKSGLPNDRFSAERPEGSISTLTIQRTEQRDSAMYRCASSLVGTTNEQFFGPGTRLTVL.

The V call is TRBV7-9, the J call TRBJ2-7; possible D gene TRBD2, 5 bases. Germline V gives CDR1 SEHNR, CDR2 FQNEAQ (reference sequence). V was trimmed by 3 bases and J by 5 bases, leaving 11 bases between them. This CDR3 region has 13 residues. The CDR3 nucleotides are TGTGCCAGCAGCTTCATAGGGAGCCACGAGCAGTACTTC. It encodes CASSFIGSHEQYF.

J is TRBJ1-1 and V is TRBV6-5; 9 nucleotides agree with TRBD1. Germline CDR1 and CDR2: MNHEY and SVGAGI. The CDR3 spans 15 residues. Trimming cost V 5 bases and J 1 base; bases outside gene matches: 5. Here the CDR3 reads CASSGGTGRNTEAFF. In DNA form, the CDR3 reads TGTGCCAGCAGTGGGGGGACAGGGAGGAACACTGAAGCTTTCTTT.

The J gene is TRBJ1-5, the V gene TRBV2; 7 nucleotides agree with TRBD1. V lost 6 bases, J lost 5 bases, and 1 base stayed unmatched. From germline, CDR1 is SNHLY and CDR2 FYNNEI. CDR3 length: 12 residues. The CDR3 DNA follows: TGTGCCAGCAGCGACAGGGATCAGCCCCAGCATTTT. Amino acid sequence: CASSDRDQPQHF.

This chain joins TRBV9 and TRBJ1-2; the D gene is possibly TRBD1 (6 bases). Germline CDR1 is SGDLS and CDR2 is YYNGEE. The CDR3 is 13 amino acids. The ends were cut back, 1 base at V and 6 bases at J, with 10 bases in the middle. DNA of the CDR3: TGTGCCAGCAGCGTACAGGCAGGGGATGGCTACACCTTC. Translated, it gives CASSVQAGDGYTF.

The chain links TRBV11-2 to TRBJ2-7; no reliable D call. Germline V CDR1 and CDR2: SGHAT, FQNNGV. This CDR3 spans 12 amino acids. The ends were cut back, 5 bases at V and 4 bases at J, with 9 bases in the middle. The CDR3 is CASSLLSYEQYF. The CDR3 DNA reads as TGTGCCAGCAGCCTTCTAAGTTACGAGCAGTACTTC.

The chain is built from TRBV6-6 and TRBJ1-1; D call uncertain. Trimming stripped 1 base from V and 7 bases from J, with 16 bases between. CDR3 length equals 15 residues. CDR1 is MNHNY and CDR2 is SVGAGI in the germline V gene (reference sequence). The CDR3 sequence is CASSYFSGPTGEAFF. The CDR3 DNA reads TGTGCCAGCAGTTACTTTTCGGGCCCGACCGGTGAAGCTTTCTTT.

The chain recombines TRBV2 with TRBJ2-7; tentative D call: TRBD1 (6 bases). This CDR3 contains 14 residues. CDR1 and CDR2 (germline): SNHLY, FYNNEI. V was cut by 7 bases and J by 0 bases, with 13 bases left in between. CDR3 sequence (DNA): TGTGCCAGCACTCGGGACAACAACTCCTACGAGCAGTACTTC. It encodes CASTRDNNSYEQYF.

This clone was counted a single time. The J gene is TRBJ2-7, the V gene TRBV11-1, with TRBD2 identical over 9 bases. V shed 3 bases, J shed 1 base, and the junction held 4 bases outside the gene matches. This CDR3 region has 15 residues. Germline assignment: CDR1 SGHAT and CDR2 FQDESV (reference sequence). The chain's CDR3 is CASSFSGGPSYEQYF. CDR3 nucleotide sequence: TGTGCCAGCAGCTTTAGCGGGGGCCCATCCTACGAGCAGTACTTC.

The chain has TRBV15 and TRBJ1-2; D ambiguous. The CDR3 is 12 amino acids. Germline V gene sequence: CDR1 LNHNV, CDR2 YYDKDF (reference sequence). The V and J ends lost 0 bases and 5 bases respectively, with 4 bases between them. CDR3 DNA sequence: TGTGCCACCAGCAGAGAACGGTATGGCTACACCTTC. This codes for CATSRERYGYTF. Filled out from reference TRBV15 and TRBJ1-2, the complete variable domain reads DAMVIQNPRYQVTQFGKPVTLSCSQTLNHNVMYWYQQKSSQAPKLLFHYYDKDFNNEADTPDNFQSRRPNTSFCFLDIRSPGLGDTAMYLCATSRERYGYTFGSGTRLTVV.